This T cell receptor (beta chain) was retrieved from a study of blood T cell repertoires in COVID-19. The data were produced by immunoSEQ multiplex PCR, yet TCRdb's version contains in-frame clones alone and is incomplete. The sample has about 170,000 clones, 65% to 80% seen once. Per germline, CDR1 LNHDA and CDR2 SQIVND (reference sequence). Trimming at V came to 6 bases and at J to 4 bases, leaving 9 bases not matched to a gene. The CDR3 totals 15 residues. Sequencing was performed on PBMCs or T cells enriched from blood (not recorded which). The chain recombines TRBV19 with TRBJ1-5, with 7 bases that match TRBD1. This sequence originates from a woman aged 70 to 79 in a cohort exposed to, infected with or recovered from COVID-19 (not recorded which). CDR3 bases: TGTGCCAGTAGGCAGCCCGGGACAGAAAATCAGCCCCAGCATTTT. Protein sequence: CASRQPGTENQPQHF.